The sequence of this TCR beta chain was determined in a study of blood T cells in healthy people across ages. Trimming removed 5 bases at V and 6 bases at J, with 16 bases between. This CDR3 contains 14 residues. Germline lookup yields CDR1 LGHDT and CDR2 YNNKEL (reference sequence). Alongside a J-beta primer mix, a sample-barcoded 5' primer served in a second PCR lasting about 7 to 12 cycles. TCRdb itself ran the 5' RACE reads through MiXCR, one entry per CDR3 protein. The profile shows about 580,000 distinct CDR3 sequences, around 48% of them singletons. A single count supports this clonotype. The draw of peripheral blood yielded approximately 10 milliliters from each donor.

The sequenced sample consisted of blood. The genes are TRBV3-1 and TRBJ1-2, with D unclear. The TCR sequence derives from a man older than 75 in good health. The CDR3 spells CASSLGIYPDGYTF. In DNA, the CDR3 is TGTGCCAGCAGCTTAGGGATTTATCCGGATGGCTACACCTTC.